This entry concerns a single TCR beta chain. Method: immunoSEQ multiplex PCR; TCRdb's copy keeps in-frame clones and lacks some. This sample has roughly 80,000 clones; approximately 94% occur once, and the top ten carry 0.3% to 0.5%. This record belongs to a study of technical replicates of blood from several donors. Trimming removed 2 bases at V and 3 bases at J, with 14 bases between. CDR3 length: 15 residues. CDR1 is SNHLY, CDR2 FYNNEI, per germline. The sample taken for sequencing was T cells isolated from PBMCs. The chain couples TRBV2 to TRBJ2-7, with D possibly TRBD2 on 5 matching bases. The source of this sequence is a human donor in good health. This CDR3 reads CASSERSGLYYEQYF. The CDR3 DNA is TGTGCCAGCAGTGAACGCAGCGGACTCTACTACGAGCAGTACTTC.